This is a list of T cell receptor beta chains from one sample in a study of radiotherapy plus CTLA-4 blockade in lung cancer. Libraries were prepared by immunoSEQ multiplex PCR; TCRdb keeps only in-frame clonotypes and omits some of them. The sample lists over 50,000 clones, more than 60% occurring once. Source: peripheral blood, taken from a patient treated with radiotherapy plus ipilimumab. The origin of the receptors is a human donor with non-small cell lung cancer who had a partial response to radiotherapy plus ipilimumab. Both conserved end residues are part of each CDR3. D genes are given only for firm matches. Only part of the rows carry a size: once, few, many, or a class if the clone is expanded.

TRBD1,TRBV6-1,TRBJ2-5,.,CASTRDRAETQYF,TGTGCCAGCACTCGAGACAGGGCAGAGACCCAGTACTTC
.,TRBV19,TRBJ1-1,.,CASNRRGGTEAFF,TGTGCCAGTAATAGAAGGGGAGGTACTGAAGCTTTCTTT
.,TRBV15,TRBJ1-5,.,CATSTVYSNQPQHF,TGTGCCACCAGTACAGTTTATAGCAATCAGCCCCAGCATTTT
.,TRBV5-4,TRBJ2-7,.,CASSLPGGLGREQYF,TGTGCCAGCAGCTTGCCTGGAGGGTTGGGCAGGGAGCAGTACTTC
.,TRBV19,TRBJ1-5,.,CASRGQFSNQPQHF,TGTGCCAGTAGAGGACAATTCAGCAATCAGCCCCAGCATTTT
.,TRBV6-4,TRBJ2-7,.,CASSIQGPWRTGYEQYF,TGTGCCAGCAGTATTCAGGGTCCGTGGCGAACGGGCTACGAGCAGTACTTC
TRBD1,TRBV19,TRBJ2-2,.,CASSIDGTGTTGELFF,TGTGCCAGTAGTATAGATGGGACAGGGACCACCGGGGAGCTGTTTTTT
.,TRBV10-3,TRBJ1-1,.,CAIRNGENTEAFF,TGTGCCATCAGGAACGGGGAGAACACTGAAGCTTTCTTT
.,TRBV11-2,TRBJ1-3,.,CASSLGQGEFGNTIYF,TGTGCCAGCAGCTTAGGTCAGGGTGAATTTGGAAACACCATATATTTT
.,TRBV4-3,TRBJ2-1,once,CASSQDGAGAYNEQFF,TGCGCCAGCAGCCAAGATGGCGCGGGGGCGTACAATGAGCAGTTCTTC
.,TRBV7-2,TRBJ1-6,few,CASSFQGKESPLHF,TGTGCCAGCAGTTTTCAGGGAAAGGAATCACCCCTCCACTTT
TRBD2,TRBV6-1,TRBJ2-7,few,CASSEWGGAYEQYF,TGTGCCAGCAGTGAATGGGGAGGGGCCTACGAGCAGTACTTC
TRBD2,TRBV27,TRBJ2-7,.,CASSTLAGGIYEQYF,TGTGCCAGCAGTACACTAGCGGGGGGCATCTACGAGCAGTACTTC
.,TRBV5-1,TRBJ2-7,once,CASSLTERGYEQYF,TGCGCCAGCAGCTTGACGGAGAGAGGCTACGAGCAGTACTTC
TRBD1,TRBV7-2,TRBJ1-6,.,CASSPGTGENSPLHF,TGTGCCAGCAGCCCAGGGACAGGGGAAAATTCACCCCTCCACTTT